Shown below are 7 T cell receptor beta chains from a single sample sequenced in a study of blood T cell repertoires in COVID-19. Profiling relied on immunoSEQ multiplex PCR, and the TCRdb table lists in-frame clones only, not all of them. The table shows roughly 80,000 clones, with around 81% occurring only once. Sequences were obtained from peripheral blood. Receptor source: an elderly man with acute or convalescent COVID-19.

The rearrangement uses TRBV5-1 and TRBJ2-2; no reliable D call. This CDR3 has 14 amino acids. Germline CDR1 is SGHRS and CDR2 is YFSETQ. The V end lost 4 bases, the J end lost 0 bases, and 7 bases lay between the germline ends. The CDR3 DNA is TGCGCCAGCAGCCCCAACTCGAACACCGGGGAGCTGTTTTTT. Amino acid sequence: CASSPNSNTGELFF.

The rearrangement joins TRBV5-6 to TRBJ2-4; TRBD2 aligns across 10 bases. Germline assignment: CDR1 SGHDT and CDR2 YYEEEE. The CDR3 length is 14 residues. The V segment lost 0 bases and the J segment 9 bases; nucleotides outside the gene matches: 3. CDR3 region: CASSLVSSGSIQYF. As DNA, the CDR3 is TGTGCCAGCAGCTTGGTTTCTAGCGGGAGCATTCAGTACTTC.

The V and J genes are TRBV9 and TRBJ2-2, with 7 bases matching TRBD1. Per germline, CDR1 SGDLS and CDR2 YYNGEE. Trimming at V came to 0 bases and at J to 6 bases, leaving 5 bases not matched to a gene. CDR3 size: 15 residues. The CDR3 region has the DNA TGTGCCAGCAGCGTAGATGGGACAGTCGCCGGGGAGCTGTTTTTT. Its translation: CASSVDGTVAGELFF. Supplemented by reference TRBV9 and TRBJ2-2, the full variable domain reads DSGVTQTPKHLITATGQRVTLRCSPRSGDLSVYWYQQSLDQGLQFLIQYYNGEERAKGNILERFSAQQFPDLHSELNLSSLELGDSALYFCASSVDGTVAGELFFGEGSRLTVL.

This clone was counted a few times. V usage is TRBV18 and J usage is TRBJ1-5; D may be TRBD1 (5 bases). The germline CDR1 and CDR2 sequences are KGHSH and LQKENI. Trimming stripped 1 base from V and 0 bases from J, with 13 bases between. The CDR3 spans 17 residues. For the CDR3, the DNA is TGTGCCAGCTCACCACAATCGATCGGGGGTAGCAATCAGCCCCAGCATTTT. Its translation is CASSPQSIGGSNQPQHF. The full variable domain, its missing parts supplied by reference TRBV18 and TRBJ1-5, is NAGVMQNPRHLVRRRGQEARLRCSPMKGHSHVYWYRQLPEEGLKFMVYLQKENIIDESGMPKERFSAEFPKEGPSILRIQQVVRGDSAAYFCASSPQSIGGSNQPQHFGDGTRLSIL.

Comments on this clone: Different DNA sequences within this sample yield the same CDR3. This chain connects TRBV5-1 to TRBJ2-7; 11 nucleotides align to TRBD2. The CDR3 spans 15 residues. Germline V lookup: CDR1 SGHRS, CDR2 YFSETQ. V trimming: 4 bases; J trimming: 4 bases; junction bases outside the gene matches: 7. This CDR3 reads CASSTGTSGRYEQYF. The CDR3 DNA sequence: TGCGCCAGCAGCACCGGGACTAGCGGACGGTACGAGCAGTACTTC.

This clone was seen a handful of times. The chain links TRBV2 to TRBJ2-7, with 15 bases aligning to TRBD2. Germline CDR1 reads SNHLY; CDR2 reads FYNNEI. Losses at the gene ends were 5 bases for V and 5 bases for J; bases not matched to a gene: 4. The CDR3 contains 15 residues. This CDR3 is CASSMGLAGGHEQYF. In nucleotides, the CDR3 is TGTGCCAGCAGTATGGGACTAGCGGGAGGTCACGAGCAGTACTTC.

This chain uses TRBV14 with TRBJ1-2, with D possibly TRBD1 on 6 matching bases. Germline V gives CDR1 SGHDN, CDR2 FVKESK. The ends were cut back, 6 bases at V and 2 bases at J, with 16 bases in the middle. The CDR3 is made up of 15 amino acids. The CDR3 DNA reads TGTGCCAGCAGTCGAACAGGGATAGGGAACTATGGCTACACCTTC. Protein: CASSRTGIGNYGYTF.